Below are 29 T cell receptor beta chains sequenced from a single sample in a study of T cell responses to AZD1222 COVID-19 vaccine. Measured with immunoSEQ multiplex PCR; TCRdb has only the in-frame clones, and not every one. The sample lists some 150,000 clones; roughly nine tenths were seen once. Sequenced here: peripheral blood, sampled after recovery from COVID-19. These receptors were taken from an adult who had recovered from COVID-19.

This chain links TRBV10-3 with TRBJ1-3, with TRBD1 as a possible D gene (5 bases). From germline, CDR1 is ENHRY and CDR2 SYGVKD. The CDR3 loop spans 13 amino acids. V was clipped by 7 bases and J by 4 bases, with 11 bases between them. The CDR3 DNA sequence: TGTGCCATCAACAGTCCAGGGGGAAACACCATATATTTT. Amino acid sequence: CAINSPGGNTIYF.

CDR3 protein: CASSVVGGFTGELFF. CDR3 DNA: TGTGCCAGCAGCGTAGTTGGAGGATTCACCGGGGAGCTGTTTTTT. This chain uses TRBV9 with TRBJ2-2; D might be TRBD2 (5 bases). This CDR3 contains 15 residues. Trimming pared 0 bases from V and 4 bases from J, leaving 10 bases between. Germline CDR1 is SGDLS and CDR2 is YYNGEE. Full variable domain (remainder filled in from reference TRBV9 and TRBJ2-2): DSGVTQTPKHLITATGQRVTLRCSPRSGDLSVYWYQQSLDQGLQFLIQYYNGEERAKGNILERFSAQQFPDLHSELNLSSLELGDSALYFCASSVVGGFTGELFFGEGSRLTVL.

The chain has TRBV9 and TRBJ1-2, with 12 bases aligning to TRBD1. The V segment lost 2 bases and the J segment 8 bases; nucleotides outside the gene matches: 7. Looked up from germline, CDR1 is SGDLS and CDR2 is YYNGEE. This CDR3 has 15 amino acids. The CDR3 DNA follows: TGTGCCAGCAGCGTTCCGGGACAGGGGGCGGTGGGCTACACCTTC. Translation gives CASSVPGQGAVGYTF.

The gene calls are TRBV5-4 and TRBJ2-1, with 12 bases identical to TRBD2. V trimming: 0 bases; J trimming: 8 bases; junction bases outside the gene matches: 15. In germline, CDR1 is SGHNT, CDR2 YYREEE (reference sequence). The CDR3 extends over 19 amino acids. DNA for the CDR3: TGTGCCAGCAGCTTGGCCTCTAACGGGCGGCTAGCGGGAGGGTATGAGCAGTTCTTC. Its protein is CASSLASNGRLAGGYEQFF.

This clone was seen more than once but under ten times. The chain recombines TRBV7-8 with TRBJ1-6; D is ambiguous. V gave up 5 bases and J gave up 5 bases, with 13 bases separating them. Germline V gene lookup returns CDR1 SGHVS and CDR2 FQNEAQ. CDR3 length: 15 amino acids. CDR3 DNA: TGTGCCAGCAGCGCCTCCAGAAGCGATAATTCACCCCTCCACTTT. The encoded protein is CASSASRSDNSPLHF.

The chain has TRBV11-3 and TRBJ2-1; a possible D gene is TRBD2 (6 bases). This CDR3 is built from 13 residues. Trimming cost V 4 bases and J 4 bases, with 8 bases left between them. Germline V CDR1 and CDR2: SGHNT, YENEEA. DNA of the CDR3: TGTGCCAGCAGCTGGGACTCTTACAATGAGCAGTTCTTC. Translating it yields CASSWDSYNEQFF.

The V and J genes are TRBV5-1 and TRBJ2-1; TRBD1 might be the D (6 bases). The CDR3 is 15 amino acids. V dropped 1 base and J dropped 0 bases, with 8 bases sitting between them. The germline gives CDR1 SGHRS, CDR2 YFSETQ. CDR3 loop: CASSLQGSSYNEQFF. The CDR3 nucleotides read TGCGCCAGCAGCTTGCAGGGGAGCTCCTACAATGAGCAGTTCTTC. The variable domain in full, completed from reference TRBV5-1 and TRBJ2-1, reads KAGVTQTPRYLIKTRGQQVTLSCSPISGHRSVSWYQQTPGQGLQFLFEYFSETQRNKGNFPGRFSGRQFSNSRSEMNVSTLELGDSALYLCASSLQGSSYNEQFFGPGTRLTVL.

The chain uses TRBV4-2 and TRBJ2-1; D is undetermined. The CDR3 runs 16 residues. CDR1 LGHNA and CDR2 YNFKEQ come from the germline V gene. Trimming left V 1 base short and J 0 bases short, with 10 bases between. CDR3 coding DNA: TGTGCCAGCAGCCAAGGCCGGAGCCGCTCCTACAATGAGCAGTTCTTC. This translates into CASSQGRSRSYNEQFF.

The CDR3 loop reads CASSEQGSEAFF. CDR3 bases: TGTGCCAGCAGTGAACAGGGTTCTGAAGCTTTCTTT. The V gene is TRBV6-1, the J gene TRBJ1-1; D may be TRBD1 (5 bases). The V end was cut by 2 bases, the J end by 6 bases, with 7 bases between. There are 12 residues in the CDR3. Germline lookup yields CDR1 MNHNS and CDR2 SASEGT.

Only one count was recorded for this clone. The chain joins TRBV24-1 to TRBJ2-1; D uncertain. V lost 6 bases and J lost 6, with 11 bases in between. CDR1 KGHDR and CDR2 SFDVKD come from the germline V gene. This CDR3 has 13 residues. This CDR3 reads CATSSRVSNEQFF. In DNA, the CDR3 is TGTGCCACCAGTTCCCGGGTCTCCAATGAGCAGTTCTTC.

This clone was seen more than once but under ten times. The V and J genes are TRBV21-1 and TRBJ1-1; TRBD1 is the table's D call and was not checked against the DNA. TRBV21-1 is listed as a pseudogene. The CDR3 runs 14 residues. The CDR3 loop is CARGMTGEDTEAFF. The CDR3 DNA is TGTGCCAGGGGGATGACAGGGGAGGACACTGAAGCTTTCTTT.

DNA of the CDR3: TGTGCCAGCACCTCTTTTCGGGGGCCCTTTTCCTACGAGCAGTACTTC. It is translated as CASTSFRGPFSYEQYF. The J gene is TRBJ2-7, the V gene TRBV11-2; D may correspond to TRBD1 or TRBD2 (6 bases each). CDR3 length: 16 amino acids. The germline gives CDR1 SGHAT, CDR2 FQNNGV. V lost 7 bases to trimming and J lost 1 base, with 20 bases between them.

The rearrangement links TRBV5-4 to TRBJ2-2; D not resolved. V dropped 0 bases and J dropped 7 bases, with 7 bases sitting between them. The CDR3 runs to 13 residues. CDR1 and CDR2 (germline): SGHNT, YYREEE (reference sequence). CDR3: CASSLESIGELFF. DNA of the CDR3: TGTGCCAGCAGCTTGGAGTCCATCGGGGAGCTGTTTTTT.

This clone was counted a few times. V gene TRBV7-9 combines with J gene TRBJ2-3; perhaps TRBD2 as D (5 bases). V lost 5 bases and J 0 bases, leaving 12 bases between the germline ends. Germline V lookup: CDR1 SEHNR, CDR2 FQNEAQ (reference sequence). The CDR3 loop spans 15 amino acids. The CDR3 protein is CASSPSGSSTDTQYF. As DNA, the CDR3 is TGTGCCAGCAGCCCCTCGGGGAGTAGCACAGATACGCAGTATTTT.

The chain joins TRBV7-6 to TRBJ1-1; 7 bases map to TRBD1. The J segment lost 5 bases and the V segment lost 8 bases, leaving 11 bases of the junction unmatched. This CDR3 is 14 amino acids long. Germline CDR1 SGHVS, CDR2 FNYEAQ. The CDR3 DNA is TGTGCCAGCCGGAGACGACAGGGTGAAACTGAAGCTTTCTTT. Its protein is CASRRRQGETEAFF.

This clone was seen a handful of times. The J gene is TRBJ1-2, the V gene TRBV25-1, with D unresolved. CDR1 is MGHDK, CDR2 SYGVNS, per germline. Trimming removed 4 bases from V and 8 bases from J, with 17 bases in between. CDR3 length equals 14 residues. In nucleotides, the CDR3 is TGTGCCAGCAGTGGCCTGGGAAAGTACGAAGGCTACACCTTC. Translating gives CASSGLGKYEGYTF.

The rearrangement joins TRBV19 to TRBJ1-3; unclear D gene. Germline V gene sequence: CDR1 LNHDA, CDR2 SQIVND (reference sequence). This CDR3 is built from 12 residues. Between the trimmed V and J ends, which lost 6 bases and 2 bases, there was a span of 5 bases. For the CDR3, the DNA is TGTGCCAGTAGAAGGACTGGAAACACCATATATTTT. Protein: CASRRTGNTIYF. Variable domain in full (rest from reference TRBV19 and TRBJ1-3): DGGITQSPKYLFRKEGQNVTLSCEQNLNHDAMYWYRQDPGQGLRLIYYSQIVNDFQKGDIAEGYSVSREKKESFPLTVTSAQKNPTAFYLCASRRTGNTIYFGEGSWLTVV.

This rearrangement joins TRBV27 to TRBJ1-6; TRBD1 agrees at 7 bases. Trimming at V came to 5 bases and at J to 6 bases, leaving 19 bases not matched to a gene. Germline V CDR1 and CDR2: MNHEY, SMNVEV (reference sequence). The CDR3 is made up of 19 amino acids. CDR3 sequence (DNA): TGTGCCAGCAGTCCTATTCTCGGGGACAGAAAATATAGTAATTCACCCCTCCACTTT. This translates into CASSPILGDRKYSNSPLHF.

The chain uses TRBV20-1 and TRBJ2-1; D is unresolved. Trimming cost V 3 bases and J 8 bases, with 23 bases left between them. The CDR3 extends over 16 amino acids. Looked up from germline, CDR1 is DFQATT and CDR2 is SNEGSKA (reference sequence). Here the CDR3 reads CSASRLGASPWDEQFF. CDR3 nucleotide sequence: TGCAGTGCTAGTAGATTGGGCGCATCCCCATGGGATGAGCAGTTCTTC.

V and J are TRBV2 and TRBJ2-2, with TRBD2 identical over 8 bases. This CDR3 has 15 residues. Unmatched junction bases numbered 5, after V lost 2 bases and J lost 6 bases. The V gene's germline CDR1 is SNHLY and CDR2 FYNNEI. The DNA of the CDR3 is TGTGCCAGCAGTGAAAGCGGGAGAGGGGCCGGGGAGCTGTTTTTT. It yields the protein CASSESGRGAGELFF.

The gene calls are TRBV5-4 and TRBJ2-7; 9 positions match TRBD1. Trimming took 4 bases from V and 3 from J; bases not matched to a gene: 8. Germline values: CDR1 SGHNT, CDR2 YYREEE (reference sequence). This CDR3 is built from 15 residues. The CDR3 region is CASSPQQGANYEQYF. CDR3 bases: TGTGCCAGCAGCCCCCAACAGGGGGCAAACTACGAGCAGTACTTC.

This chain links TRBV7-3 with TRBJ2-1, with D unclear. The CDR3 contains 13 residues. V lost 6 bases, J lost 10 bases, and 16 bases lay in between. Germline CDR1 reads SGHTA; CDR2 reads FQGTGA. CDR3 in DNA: TGTGCCAGCAGTCCCCGAAGCTCCGGCGAGCAGTTCTTC. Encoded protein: CASSPRSSGEQFF.

The CDR3 coding sequence is TGTGCCAGCAGCGAAGGGACAGGGGGTGTTCCCTACGAGCAGTACTTC. Amino acid sequence: CASSEGTGGVPYEQYF. The rearrangement links TRBV11-3 to TRBJ2-7, with TRBD1 matching over 11 bases. The V gene end was trimmed by 5 bases and the J gene end by 2 bases; junction bases not matched to a gene: 8. The CDR3 has 16 amino acids. Germline-derived CDR1 and CDR2 are SGHNT and YENEEA.

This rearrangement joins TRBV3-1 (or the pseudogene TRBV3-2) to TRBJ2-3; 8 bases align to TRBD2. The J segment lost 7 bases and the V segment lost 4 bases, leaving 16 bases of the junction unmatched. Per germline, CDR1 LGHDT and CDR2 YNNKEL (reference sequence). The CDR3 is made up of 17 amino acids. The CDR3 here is CASSPWNSGASGNTQYF. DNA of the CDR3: TGTGCCAGCAGCCCTTGGAATAGCGGGGCCTCCGGGAATACGCAGTATTTT.

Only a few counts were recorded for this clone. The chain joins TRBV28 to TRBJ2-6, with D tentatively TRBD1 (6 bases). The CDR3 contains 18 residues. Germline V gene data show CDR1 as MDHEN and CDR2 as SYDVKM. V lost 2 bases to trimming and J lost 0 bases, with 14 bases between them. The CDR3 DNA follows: TGTGCCAGCAGTTTACTTAAGGACAGAGCCTCTGGGGCCAACGTCCTGACTTTC. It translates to CASSLLKDRASGANVLTF. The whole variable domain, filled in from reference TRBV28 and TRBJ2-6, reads DVKVTQSSRYLVKRTGEKVFLECVQDMDHENMFWYRQDPGLGLRLIYFSYDVKMKEKGDIPEGYSVSREKKERFSLILESASTNQTSMYLCASSLLKDRASGANVLTFGAGSRLTVL.

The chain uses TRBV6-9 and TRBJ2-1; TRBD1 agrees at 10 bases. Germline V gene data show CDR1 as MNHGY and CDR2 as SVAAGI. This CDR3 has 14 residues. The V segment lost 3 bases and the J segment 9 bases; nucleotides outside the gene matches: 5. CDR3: CASSYLTGGTEQFF. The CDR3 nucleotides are TGTGCCAGCAGTTACTTGACAGGGGGCACTGAGCAGTTCTTC.

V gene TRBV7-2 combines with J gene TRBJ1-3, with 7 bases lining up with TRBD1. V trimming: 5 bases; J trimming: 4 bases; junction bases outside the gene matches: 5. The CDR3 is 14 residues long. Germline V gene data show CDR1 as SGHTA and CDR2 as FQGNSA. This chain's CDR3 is CASSRRQGGNTIYF. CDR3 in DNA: TGTGCCAGCAGCCGTAGACAGGGCGGAAACACCATATATTTT.

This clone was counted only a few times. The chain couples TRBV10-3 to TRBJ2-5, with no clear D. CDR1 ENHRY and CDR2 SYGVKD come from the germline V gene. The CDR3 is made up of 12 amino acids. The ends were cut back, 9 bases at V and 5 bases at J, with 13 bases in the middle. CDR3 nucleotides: TGTGCCATTGGGCCGGGCGCGGAGACCCAGTACTTC. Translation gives CAIGPGAETQYF.

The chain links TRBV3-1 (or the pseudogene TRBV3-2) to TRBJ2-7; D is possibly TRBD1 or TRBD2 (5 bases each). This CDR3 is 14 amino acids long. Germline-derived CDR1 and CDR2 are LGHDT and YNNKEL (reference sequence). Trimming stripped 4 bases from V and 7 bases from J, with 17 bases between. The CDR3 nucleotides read TGTGCCAGCAGCCGCGTCCCTTCAGGGAGAGAGCAGTACTTC. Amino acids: CASSRVPSGREQYF.